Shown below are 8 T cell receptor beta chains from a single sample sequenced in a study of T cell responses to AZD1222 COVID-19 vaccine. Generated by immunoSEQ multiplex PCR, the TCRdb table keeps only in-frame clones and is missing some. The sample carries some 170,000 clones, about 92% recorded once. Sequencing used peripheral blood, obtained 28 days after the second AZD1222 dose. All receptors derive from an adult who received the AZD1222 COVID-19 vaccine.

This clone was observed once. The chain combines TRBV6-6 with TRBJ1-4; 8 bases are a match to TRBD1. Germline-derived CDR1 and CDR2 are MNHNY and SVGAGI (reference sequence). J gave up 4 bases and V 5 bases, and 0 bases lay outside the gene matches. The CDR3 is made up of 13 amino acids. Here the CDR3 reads CASSDRGNEKLFF. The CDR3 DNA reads TGTGCCAGCAGTGACAGGGGTAATGAAAAACTGTTTTTT.

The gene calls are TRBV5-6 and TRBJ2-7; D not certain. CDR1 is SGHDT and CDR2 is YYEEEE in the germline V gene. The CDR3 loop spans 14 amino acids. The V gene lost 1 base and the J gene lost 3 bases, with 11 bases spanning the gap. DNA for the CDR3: TGTGCCAGCAGCTTGTATCAGGTGAACTACGAGCAGTACTTC. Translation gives CASSLYQVNYEQYF.

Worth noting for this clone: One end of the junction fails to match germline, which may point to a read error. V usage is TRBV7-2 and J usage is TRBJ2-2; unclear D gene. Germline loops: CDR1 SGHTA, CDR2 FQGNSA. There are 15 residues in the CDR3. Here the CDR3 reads CASSRWHPNPGELFF. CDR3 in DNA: TGTGCCAGCAGCCGCTGGCACCCGAACCCCGGGGAGCTGTTTTTT. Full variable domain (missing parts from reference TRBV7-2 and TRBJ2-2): GAGVSQSPSNKVTEKGKDVELRCDPISGHTALYWYRQSLGQGLEFLIYFQGNSAPDKSGLPSDRFSAERTGGSVSTLTIQRTQQEDSAVYLCASSRWHPNPGELFFGEGSRLTVL.

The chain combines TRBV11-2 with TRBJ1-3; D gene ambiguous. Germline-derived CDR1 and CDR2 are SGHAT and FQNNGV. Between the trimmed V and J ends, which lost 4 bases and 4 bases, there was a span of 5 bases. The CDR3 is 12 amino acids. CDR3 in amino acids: CASSSWGNTIYF. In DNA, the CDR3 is TGTGCCAGCAGCTCCTGGGGAAACACCATATATTTT.

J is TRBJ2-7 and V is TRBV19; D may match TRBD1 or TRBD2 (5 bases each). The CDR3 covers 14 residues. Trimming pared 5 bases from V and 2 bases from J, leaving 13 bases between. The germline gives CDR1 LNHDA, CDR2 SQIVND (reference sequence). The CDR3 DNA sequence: TGTGCCAGTAGTCGGGGCAGGGAGACCTACGAGCAGTACTTC. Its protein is CASSRGRETYEQYF.

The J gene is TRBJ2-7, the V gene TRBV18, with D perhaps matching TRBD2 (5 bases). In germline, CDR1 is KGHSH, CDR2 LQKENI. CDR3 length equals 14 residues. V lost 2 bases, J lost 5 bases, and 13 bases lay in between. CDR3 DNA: TGTGCCAGCTCACCAGGGAGTGAGGGCGACGAGCAGTACTTC. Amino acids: CASSPGSEGDEQYF.

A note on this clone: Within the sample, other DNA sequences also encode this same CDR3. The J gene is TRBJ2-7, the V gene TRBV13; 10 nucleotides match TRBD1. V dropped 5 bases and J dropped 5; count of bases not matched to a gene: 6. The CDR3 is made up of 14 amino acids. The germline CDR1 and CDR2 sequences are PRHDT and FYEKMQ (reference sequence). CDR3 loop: CASSPRDRGHEQYF. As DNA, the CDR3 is TGTGCCAGCAGCCCTCGGGACAGGGGCCACGAGCAGTACTTC. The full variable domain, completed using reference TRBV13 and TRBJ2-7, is AAGVIQSPRHLIKEKRETATLKCYPIPRHDTVYWYQQGPGQDPQFLISFYEKMQSDKGSIPDRFSAQQFSDYHSELNMSSLELGDSALYFCASSPRDRGHEQYFGPGTRLTVT.

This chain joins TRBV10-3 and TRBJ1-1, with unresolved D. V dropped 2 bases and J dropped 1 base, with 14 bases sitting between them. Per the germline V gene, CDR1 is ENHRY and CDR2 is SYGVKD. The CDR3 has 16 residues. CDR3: CAISEGRQGGNTEAFF. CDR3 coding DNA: TGTGCCATCAGTGAGGGCAGACAAGGTGGGAACACTGAAGCTTTCTTT.